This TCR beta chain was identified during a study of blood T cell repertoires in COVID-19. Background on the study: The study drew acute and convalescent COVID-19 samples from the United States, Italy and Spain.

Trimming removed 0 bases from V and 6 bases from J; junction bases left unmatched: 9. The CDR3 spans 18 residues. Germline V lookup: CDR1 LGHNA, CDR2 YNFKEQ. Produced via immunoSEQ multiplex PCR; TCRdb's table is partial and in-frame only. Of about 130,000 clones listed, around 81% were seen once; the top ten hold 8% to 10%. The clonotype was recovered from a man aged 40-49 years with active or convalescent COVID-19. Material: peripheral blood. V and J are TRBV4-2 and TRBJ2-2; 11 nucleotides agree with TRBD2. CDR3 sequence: CASSQDGLAGGRAGELFF. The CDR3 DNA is TGTGCCAGCAGCCAAGATGGCCTAGCGGGGGGCCGAGCCGGGGAGCTGTTTTTT.